Reported below is one T cell receptor beta chain. No antigen is known for it. No qualities accompany the bases; no much larger clone lies one base away. This entry is derived from a study of early stage breast cancer tumors (dated by TCRdb to 2017 to 2019). Notes on the research overall: Of the 15 or so invasive breast tumors, approximately 11 were found to be estrogen receptor-positive, progesterone receptor-positive and HER2-negative. Of the roughly 12 ER+/PR+/HER2- tumors, eight were classified as invasive ductal carcinomas and four as invasive lobular carcinomas. On average, each sample had 8.5 to 10-fold read coverage. A total of 2,651,842 templates, representing some 1,000,000 unique clonotypes, were detected across all samples. Overall study results and their limits: Analysis by tumor subtype was prevented by the small cohort size. Sequencing bulk genomic DNA from unsorted cells could not capture chain pairing or functional markers like CD4, CD8 and FOXP3. Repertoires from blood and normal breast were more alike than repertoires from blood and tumor, and in about 85% of the 16 patients, comparing each tissue with blood separated tumor from normal. About 2.5-fold higher T cell density and higher clonality were observed in tumors than in adjacent normal breast tissue. Enriched TCRB sequences shared across patients were found to be mostly commonly generated sequences that were unlikely to play an important role in the tumor microenvironment.

The study profiled bulk TCR beta-chain repertoires in matched peripheral blood, tumor and adjacent normal breast tissue taken from fewer than 20 patients with early-stage breast cancer. Before surgery, whole blood (roughly 5-10 mL) was collected into EDTA tubes and processed within 2 hours. Peripheral blood mononuclear cells were isolated by Ficoll-Paque centrifugation in SepMate-50 tubes. For storage in liquid nitrogen, PBMCs were cryopreserved as aliquots of roughly 1.9 to 4.5 million cells in around 90% FBS with 10% DMSO. Genomic DNA was extracted with the Qiagen AllPrep DNA/RNA Mini kit. Every sample was amplified as two independent genomic DNA replicates, using roughly 0.45 ug for blood and roughly 1.4 ug for tumor or normal breast. TCRB sequencing of genomic DNA was carried out with the ImmunoSeq Intro kit according to the manufacturer's instructions. Multiplex PCR was run for 30 to 40 cycles using proprietary primers and spike-in control sequences for absolute quantification. Single-end 150-bp reads were used to sequence an 87-bp fragment spanning the CDR3 and the flanking V and J genes. Seven samples, with two replicates for each sample, were multiplexed per lane of an Illumina MiSeq using version 3.0 chemistry. The authors' analysis ran thus. The vendor's proprietary pipeline processed the raw data and merged both replicates into a single result for each sample. A clonotype was defined as productive rearrangements that share the same V-gene family, CDR3 amino acid sequence and J-gene segment. To compute clonality, the normalized Shannon entropy (Pielou evenness) of TCRB abundances was subtracted from 1. T cell density was estimated by dividing total templates by the number of input cells inferred from the DNA input amount. Recon, run with its default parameters, was used to estimate overall repertoire diversity and clonality. Clonotypes with over 0.1% abundance in tumor and at least 32-fold higher abundance in tumor than in normal breast were defined as tumor-enriched. TCRdb took over this immuneACCESS table, retaining in-frame rearrangements with V and J assigned. Such tables are incomplete; in checked studies, under half of the missing clones stem from an unresolved V gene, and the remainder is unexplained. For V, J and clone size, that table is used; D and trimming come from the DNA. This sample gives 32,000 or so clones in total; roughly two thirds of them show up just once. Around a third of the sample is taken by the ten largest.

As encoded in the germline V gene, CDR1 is KGHSH while CDR2 is LQKENI. V is reduced by 3 bases and J by 4 bases, leaving a spacing of 15 bases between them. From the cysteine through the phenylalanine, the CDR3 covers 16 amino acids. Only CDR3 DNA is held: 48 bases, read in frame from base 1. The sequencing input was blood. The receptor's source is a person aged 45 to 59 with breast cancer. The V and J segments used are TRBV18 and TRBJ2-2; the D gene identity is not certain. CDR3 loop: CASSPLPTTGTGELFF. The DNA is as follows: TGTGCCAGCTCACCCCTGCCAACCACGGGCACCGGGGAGCTGTTTTTT.